The sequence of this TCR beta chain was determined in a study of OX40 agonist ivuxolimab in advanced cancers. Turning to the study itself: The group had a mean age of roughly 65 years, ranged from roughly 23 to 79, and was just under 85% male. Treatment received earlier with anti-PD-1, anti-PD-L1 or anti-CTLA-4 agents was allowed, and more than 30% had some.

Some clones are missing from TCRdb's copy, which holds only in-frame ones; the method was immunoSEQ multiplex PCR. The top ten hold about an eighth of the sample, which has about 72,000 clones, approximately 89% seen once. Study-wide results and caveats: Among T cells, CD8+ cells averaged more expanded clones than CD4+ cells.

V gave up 0 bases and J gave up 13 bases, with 12 bases separating them. Germline V gene lookup returns CDR1 DFQATT and CDR2 SNEGSKA (reference sequence). The CDR3 length is 11 residues. Points on this clone: Its cognate antigen is unknown.

The chain couples TRBV20-1 to TRBJ1-1, with a weak D call TRBD1 (5 bases). Sample: CD4+ or CD8+ T cells sorted from blood, taken in a trial of the OX40 agonist ivuxolimab. The receptor's source is an adult with an advanced solid tumor such as melanoma, head and neck, liver or kidney cancer. The CDR3 protein is CSARDARGVFF. As DNA, the CDR3 is TGCAGTGCTAGAGATGCTCGGGGGGTTTTCTTT.